The 14 T cell receptor beta chains listed next were all sequenced from one sample in a study of human T cells and chemical hapten exposure. Noted time point: patch test 1, 2 weeks after DPC sensitization. The treatment here: therapeutic diphenylcyclopropenone sensitization with weekly scalp DPC. Each CDR3 protein is one row after TCRdb ran MiXCR on the RACE reads. Of approximately 350,000 distinct CDR3 sequences in the sample, roughly 6.9% were seen once. Sequencing was performed on whole blood, taken in connection with sensitization to the hapten diphenylcyclopropenone (DPC). Source of these receptors: a woman aged 18-29 years with alopecia areata. Some clones in this sample may be carry-over from other donors' samples.

The V call is TRBV12-3 or TRBV12-4, the J call TRBJ1-1; 7 nucleotides agree with TRBD1. The CDR3 totals 14 residues. V trimming: 5 bases; J trimming: 5 bases; junction bases outside the gene matches: 8. The CDR3 sequence: CASSPNGRGTEAFF. The CDR3 coding sequence is TGTGCCAGCAGTCCCAATGGCAGGGGGACTGAAGCTTTCTTT.

This chain links TRBV3-1 with TRBJ1-6; a possible D gene is TRBD1 (5 bases). With 3 bases removed from V and 5 bases from J, the gap between germline ends came to 17 bases. Germline CDR1 LGHDT, CDR2 YNNKEL (reference sequence). The CDR3 runs to 17 residues. The CDR3 DNA is TGTGCCAGCAGCCAGTGGGCGGGTAGGGGCCATAATTCACCCCTCCACTTT. It specifies CASSQWAGRGHNSPLHF.

This clonotype has at least ten counts. The chain is built from TRBV6-2 or TRBV6-3 and TRBJ1-1, with D unresolved. The CDR3 contains 12 residues. Trimming left V 2 bases short and J 11 bases short, with 12 bases between. From germline, CDR1 is MNHEY and CDR2 SVGEGT. CDR3 nucleotides: TGTGCCAGCAGTTACGGGCGGCAGAGGGCTTTCTTT. Its protein product is CASSYGRQRAFF.

This clonotype was seen ten or more times. The gene calls are TRBV29-1 and TRBJ2-1; 10 bases align to TRBD2. Germline V gene sequence: CDR1 SQVTM, CDR2 ANQGSEA. With 4 bases clipped from V and 6 bases from J, the junction kept 6 bases outside the gene matches. The CDR3 runs 14 residues. The CDR3, as DNA: TGCAGCGTTGTATTGTTAGCGGGGGGCAATGAGCAGTTCTTC. Protein sequence: CSVVLLAGGNEQFF.

Many counts were recorded for this clonotype. CDR3 coding DNA: TGTGCCAGCAGTGGGGACAGGGGCTCCTACGAGCAGTACTTC. It yields the protein CASSGDRGSYEQYF. The chain joins TRBV6-5 to TRBJ2-7; 10 nucleotides agree with TRBD1. The V gene's germline CDR1 is MNHEY and CDR2 SVGAGI. Unmatched junction bases numbered 1, after V lost 5 bases and J lost 0 bases. The CDR3 contains 14 residues.

This clonotype was counted ten times or more. V is TRBV4-3 and J is TRBJ1-2; D is perhaps TRBD1 (6 bases). Germline assignment: CDR1 LGHNA and CDR2 YSLEER. Trimming removed 6 bases at V and 4 bases at J, with 15 bases between. The CDR3 spans 14 residues. CDR3 in amino acids: CASSPKTGSYGYTF. CDR3 nucleotide sequence: TGCGCCAGCAGTCCCAAAACAGGGTCCTATGGCTACACCTTC.

This clonotype was counted only a few times. This chain connects TRBV12-3 or TRBV12-4 to TRBJ2-3; TRBD2 is a possible D gene (6 bases). V was shortened by 6 bases and J by 4 bases, with 14 bases between the two germline ends. This CDR3 is 14 amino acids long. The CDR3 DNA reads TGTGCCAGCAGCTCAGGGACTTCCTCAGATACGCAGTATTTT. Protein: CASSSGTSSDTQYF.

This clonotype was counted a few times. V is TRBV4-3 and J is TRBJ1-5; TRBD1 is a possible D gene (5 bases). The CDR3 contains 15 residues. Trimming cost V 0 bases and J 4 bases, with 10 bases left between them. The germline V gene encodes CDR1 LGHNA and CDR2 YSLEER. CDR3 sequence (DNA): TGCGCCAGCAGCCAAGATCACGGGACGAATCAGCCCCAGCATTTT. Translating gives CASSQDHGTNQPQHF.

This clonotype occurred many times. This rearrangement joins TRBV13 to TRBJ2-3; 9 bases are a match to TRBD2. The CDR3 runs to 18 residues. Germline CDR1 and CDR2: PRHDT and FYEKMQ (reference sequence). With V trimmed by 2 bases and J by 5 bases, 14 bases remained unmatched. CDR3 loop: CASSLKGWRERGEDTQYF. CDR3 coding DNA: TGTGCCAGCAGCTTAAAGGGATGGAGGGAGCGGGGGGAAGATACGCAGTATTTT.

Many counts were recorded for this clonotype. V and J are TRBV7-9 and TRBJ2-5; the D gene is possibly TRBD1 (6 bases). V was clipped by 5 bases and J by 2 bases, with 15 bases between them. Germline assignment: CDR1 SEHNR and CDR2 FQNEAQ (reference sequence). The CDR3 contains 15 residues. CDR3 bases: TGTGCCAGCAGCCGAAGGGACACGCTACAAGAGACCCAGTACTTC. Translating gives CASSRRDTLQETQYF.

This clonotype came up many times. The chain joins TRBV2 to TRBJ2-1, with TRBD2 as a possible D gene (6 bases). The V gene lost 6 bases and the J gene lost 6 bases, with 15 bases spanning the gap. The CDR3 runs 14 residues. Looked up from germline, CDR1 is SNHLY and CDR2 is FYNNEI. The CDR3 nucleotides read TGTGCCAGCAGCCCGGGACTTACTTCCAATGAGCAGTTCTTC. Protein product: CASSPGLTSNEQFF.

This clonotype was detected a few times. The chain uses TRBV5-1 and TRBJ2-5; 9 bases agree with TRBD2. CDR1 SGHRS and CDR2 YFSETQ come from the germline V gene. After removal of 5 bases from V and 3 bases from J, the junction contained 5 bases not matched to a gene. The CDR3 extends over 14 amino acids. The CDR3 DNA reads as TGCGCCAGCAGAGCGGGGGGCGCTAAAGAGACCCAGTACTTC. Its translation: CASRAGGAKETQYF.

This clonotype has a count of ten or more. The chain carries TRBV7-3 and TRBJ2-1, with D possibly being TRBD2 (6 bases). V lost 1 base, J lost 5 bases, and 18 bases lay in between. Per germline, CDR1 SGHTA and CDR2 FQGTGA. The CDR3 is 17 amino acids. The CDR3 DNA reads as TGTGCCAGCAGCTTAAGGCCGGGACTGCCATCGGACAATGAGCAGTTCTTC. This sequence encodes CASSLRPGLPSDNEQFF.

The rearrangement uses TRBV5-1 and TRBJ2-3; 8 bases fit TRBD2. CDR3 length: 15 residues. V gave up 4 bases and J gave up 6 bases; unmatched junction bases: 10. Looked up from germline, CDR1 is SGHRS and CDR2 is YFSETQ. The CDR3 here is CASSRGGVSEDTQYF. In nucleotides, the CDR3 is TGCGCCAGCAGCCGGGGGGGAGTTTCGGAGGATACGCAGTATTTT.